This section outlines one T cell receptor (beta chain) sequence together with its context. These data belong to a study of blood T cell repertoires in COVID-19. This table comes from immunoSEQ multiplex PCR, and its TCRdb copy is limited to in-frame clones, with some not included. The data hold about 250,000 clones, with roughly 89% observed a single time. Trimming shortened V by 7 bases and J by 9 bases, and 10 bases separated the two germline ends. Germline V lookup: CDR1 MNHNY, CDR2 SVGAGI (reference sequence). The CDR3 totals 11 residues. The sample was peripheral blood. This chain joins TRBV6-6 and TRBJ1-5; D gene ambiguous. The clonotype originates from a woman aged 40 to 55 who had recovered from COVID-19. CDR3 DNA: TGTGCCAGCACCCTGACGGGGCCCCAGCATTTT. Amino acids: CASTLTGPQHF.